This T cell receptor (beta chain) was retrieved from a study of T-cell reconstitution after alpha-beta-depleted transplantation in children. V was pared by 3 bases and J by 2 bases, with 7 bases between. Germline V gives CDR1 SEHNR, CDR2 FQNEAQ (reference sequence). The CDR3 contains 13 residues. Findings and limits, study-wide: Some patients owed their high day-60 TCRbeta diversity to surviving recipient T cells and thymic progenitors. Reportedly, alpha-beta T cells present about two months post-transplant originated from several hundred expanded clones of graft origin. The authors attributed T-cell counts and diversity one year after transplant mostly to newly produced T cells.

Preparation of the TCRbeta library used unique molecular identifiers. TCRdb fed the PCR reads into MiXCR, producing one record per CDR3 protein. The sample has some 550,000 distinct CDR3 sequences, about 21% seen once. Note on this clonotype: Its antigen is not known.

The chain joins TRBV7-9 to TRBJ2-5, with D hard to call. This receptor was taken from a boy under two years old who had a stem cell transplant for acute myeloid leukemia, so the T cells may come from the graft donor. The sequenced sample was PBMCs, mostly from graft donor cells, obtained 360 days after TCRalphabeta/CD19-depleted stem cell transplant. The CDR3, as DNA: TGTGCCAGCAGCTTCGACTGGCAAGAGACCCAGTACTTC. Translated: CASSFDWQETQYF.